This TCR beta chain was recorded in a study of cytomegalovirus exposure and HLA in healthy donors. Regarding this clone: Its antigen is unidentified.

PCR employed 60 Vbeta and 13 Jbeta primers. Sequenced by immunoSEQ multiplex PCR; TCRdb stores in-frame clones only, minus some. The sample carries about 140,000 clones, nearly 80% recorded once. This CDR3 contains 13 residues. V dropped 8 bases and J dropped 4 bases, with 14 bases sitting between them. Germline values: CDR1 MNHEY, CDR2 SVGAGI. This cohort consisted of healthy bone marrow donors. General study findings and limits: Segments of the TCR beta V type were, in most cases, productive about 87% or about 30% of the time in an earlier analysis.

The J gene is TRBJ2-5, the V gene TRBV6-5; tentatively, D is TRBD2 (6 bases). What was sequenced was PBMCs. The sequence came from a woman aged 30 to 39 in good health and CMV-seronegative. CDR3 loop: CASLERGGETQYF. Here the CDR3 DNA reads TGTGCCAGCCTAGAGAGGGGAGGAGAGACCCAGTACTTC.